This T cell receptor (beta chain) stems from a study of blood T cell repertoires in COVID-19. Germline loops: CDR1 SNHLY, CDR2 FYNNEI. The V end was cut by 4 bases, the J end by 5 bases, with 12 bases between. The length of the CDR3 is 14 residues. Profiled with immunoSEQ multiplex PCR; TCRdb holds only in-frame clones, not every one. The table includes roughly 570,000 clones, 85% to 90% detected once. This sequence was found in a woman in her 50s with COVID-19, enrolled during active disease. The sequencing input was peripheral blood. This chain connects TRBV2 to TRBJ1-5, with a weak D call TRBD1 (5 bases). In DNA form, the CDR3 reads TGTGCCAGCAGTGGACAGAACGGACATCAGCCCCAGCATTTT. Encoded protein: CASSGQNGHQPQHF. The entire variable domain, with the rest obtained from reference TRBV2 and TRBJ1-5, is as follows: EPEVTQTPSHQVTQMGQEVILRCVPISNHLYFYWYRQILGQKVEFLVSFYNNEISEKSEIFDDQFSVERPDGSNFTLKIRSTKLEDSAMYFCASSGQNGHQPQHFGDGTRLSIL.